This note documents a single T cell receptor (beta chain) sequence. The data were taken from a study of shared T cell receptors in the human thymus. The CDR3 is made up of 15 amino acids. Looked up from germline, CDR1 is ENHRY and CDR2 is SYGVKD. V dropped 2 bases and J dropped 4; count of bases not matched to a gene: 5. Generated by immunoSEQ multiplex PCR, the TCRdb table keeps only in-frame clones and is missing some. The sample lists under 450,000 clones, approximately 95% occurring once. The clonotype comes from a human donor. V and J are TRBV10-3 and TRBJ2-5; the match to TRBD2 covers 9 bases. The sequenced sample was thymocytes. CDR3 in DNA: TGTGCCATCAGTGAGGGTCTAGCGGGACGAGAGACCCAGTACTTC. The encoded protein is CAISEGLAGRETQYF.